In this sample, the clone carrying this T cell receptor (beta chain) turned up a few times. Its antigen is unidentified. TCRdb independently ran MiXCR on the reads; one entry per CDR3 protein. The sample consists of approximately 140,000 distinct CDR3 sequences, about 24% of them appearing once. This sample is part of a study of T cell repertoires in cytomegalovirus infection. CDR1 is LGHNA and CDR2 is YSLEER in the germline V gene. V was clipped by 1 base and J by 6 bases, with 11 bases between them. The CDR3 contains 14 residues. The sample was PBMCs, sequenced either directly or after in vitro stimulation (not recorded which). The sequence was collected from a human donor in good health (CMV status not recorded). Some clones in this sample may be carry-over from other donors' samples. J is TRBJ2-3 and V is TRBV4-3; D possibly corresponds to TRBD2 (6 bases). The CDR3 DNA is TGCGCCAGCAGCCAAGTCGTAGCGGCGGATACGCAGTATTTT. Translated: CASSQVVAADTQYF.